Listed below are T cell receptor beta chains from one sample, sequenced in a study of cytomegalovirus exposure and HLA in healthy donors. This table comes from immunoSEQ multiplex PCR, and its TCRdb copy is limited to in-frame clones, with some not included. The sample records some 130,000 clones, approximately 90% being singletons. Specimen: PBMCs. These receptors were obtained from a woman aged 18-29 years in good health and CMV-seropositive. CDR3s include the opening cysteine and the closing phenylalanine or tryptophan. The order of the fields is D gene, V gene, clone size, J gene, CDR3 protein, CDR3 DNA. A D gene is named only where the DNA matches it firmly. Some rows mark clone size as missing; the rest say once, few, many or name a class of expanded clone.

d_gene: NA
v_gene: TRBV2
abundance: NA
j_gene: TRBJ2-2
CDR3aa: CASTARETGELFF
CDR3nt: TGTGCCTCCACCGCGAGGGAGACCGGGGAGCTGTTTTTT

d_gene: TRBD1
v_gene: TRBV5-1
abundance: NA
j_gene: TRBJ2-1
CDR3aa: CASSRAGTGVSNEQFF
CDR3nt: TGCGCCAGCAGCAGGGCCGGGACAGGGGTTTCCAATGAGCAGTTCTTC

d_gene: NA
v_gene: TRBV30
abundance: NA
j_gene: TRBJ1-3
CDR3aa: CAWSLSGNTIYF
CDR3nt: TGTGCCTGGTCCCTATCTGGAAACACCATATATTTT

d_gene: NA
v_gene: TRBV29-1
abundance: medium-sized
j_gene: TRBJ1-2
CDR3aa: CSVESAAGDRYTF
CDR3nt: TGCAGCGTTGAAAGCGCGGCGGGGGATCGCTACACCTTC

d_gene: NA
v_gene: TRBV2
abundance: NA
j_gene: TRBJ2-3
CDR3aa: CASSEWASESTDTQYF
CDR3nt: TGTGCCAGCAGTGAATGGGCTAGCGAGAGCACAGATACGCAGTATTTT

d_gene: TRBD1
v_gene: TRBV2
abundance: NA
j_gene: TRBJ2-7
CDR3aa: CASSRQGAPPYEQYF
CDR3nt: TGTGCCAGCAGCCGCCAGGGGGCGCCTCCCTACGAGCAGTACTTC

d_gene: NA
v_gene: TRBV27
abundance: NA
j_gene: TRBJ2-3
CDR3aa: CASKARERADTQYF
CDR3nt: TGTGCCAGCAAGGCGCGGGAAAGGGCAGATACGCAGTATTTT

d_gene: TRBD1
v_gene: TRBV4-3
abundance: NA
j_gene: TRBJ1-5
CDR3aa: CASSQDLTGAHQPQHF
CDR3nt: TGCGCCAGCAGCCAAGATCTTACAGGGGCACATCAGCCCCAGCATTTT

d_gene: TRBD2
v_gene: TRBV18
abundance: NA
j_gene: TRBJ2-5
CDR3aa: CASSPPQRLAGGETQYF
CDR3nt: TGTGCCAGCTCACCACCGCAGAGGCTAGCGGGAGGTGAGACCCAGTACTTC

d_gene: NA
v_gene: TRBV6-6
abundance: few
j_gene: TRBJ1-5
CDR3aa: CASRHPYSNQPQHF
CDR3nt: TGTGCCAGCAGACACCCTTATAGCAATCAGCCCCAGCATTTT

d_gene: NA
v_gene: TRBV11-3
abundance: once
j_gene: TRBJ2-7
CDR3aa: CASSPPVRSYEQYF
CDR3nt: TGTGCCAGCAGCCCGCCTGTGCGGTCCTACGAGCAGTACTTC

d_gene: NA
v_gene: TRBV5-1
abundance: NA
j_gene: TRBJ1-1
CDR3aa: CASSLSPGQLNTEAFF
CDR3nt: TGCGCCAGCAGCTTGAGTCCGGGACAATTGAACACTGAAGCTTTCTTT

d_gene: TRBD1
v_gene: TRBV9
abundance: NA
j_gene: TRBJ1-5
CDR3aa: CASSPLSEVDRKNQPQHF
CDR3nt: TGTGCCAGCAGCCCCTTATCCGAGGTGGACAGGAAGAATCAGCCCCAGCATTTT

d_gene: TRBD2
v_gene: TRBV18
abundance: NA
j_gene: TRBJ2-7
CDR3aa: CASSSVPGGPYDEQYF
CDR3nt: TGTGCCAGCTCATCAGTTCCGGGAGGGCCGTATGACGAGCAGTACTTC

d_gene: NA
v_gene: TRBV6-5
abundance: NA
j_gene: TRBJ2-3
CDR3aa: CASSYHGARVDTQYF
CDR3nt: TGTGCCAGCAGTTACCATGGGGCGCGAGTAGATACGCAGTATTTT

d_gene: TRBD1
v_gene: TRBV5-8
abundance: NA
j_gene: TRBJ1-4
CDR3aa: CASSLGTKAGGEKLFF
CDR3nt: TGTGCCAGCAGCCTCGGGACCAAGGCAGGGGGTGAAAAACTGTTTTTT

d_gene: NA
v_gene: TRBV6-5
abundance: few
j_gene: TRBJ2-7
CDR3aa: CASSLRVYTYEQYF
CDR3nt: TGTGCCAGCAGTCTCCGGGTGTATACCTACGAGCAGTACTTC

d_gene: NA
v_gene: TRBV19
abundance: NA
j_gene: TRBJ2-6
CDR3aa: CASSIGGLAGANVLTF
CDR3nt: TGTGCCAGTAGTATTGGTGGTCTAGCCGGGGCCAACGTCCTGACTTTC

d_gene: NA
v_gene: TRBV6-4
abundance: NA
j_gene: TRBJ1-5
CDR3aa: CASSDSRGGPGNQPQHF
CDR3nt: TGTGCCAGCAGTGACTCGAGGGGGGGACCTGGCAATCAGCCCCAGCATTTT

d_gene: NA
v_gene: TRBV10-3
abundance: NA
j_gene: TRBJ1-5
CDR3aa: CAINTGNGQPQHF
CDR3nt: TGTGCCATCAATACAGGGAATGGTCAGCCCCAGCATTTT

d_gene: NA
v_gene: TRBV19
abundance: NA
j_gene: TRBJ2-1
CDR3aa: CASSIERGIGYNEQFF
CDR3nt: TGTGCCAGTAGTATCGAGAGAGGGATTGGCTACAATGAGCAGTTCTTC

d_gene: TRBD2
v_gene: TRBV4-2
abundance: once
j_gene: TRBJ2-3
CDR3aa: CASSLTNSGTSTDTQYF
CDR3nt: TGTGCCAGCAGCCTTACCAATAGCGGGACAAGCACAGATACGCAGTATTTT

d_gene: TRBD1
v_gene: TRBV19
abundance: NA
j_gene: TRBJ1-2
CDR3aa: CASADRGRNYGYTF
CDR3nt: TGTGCCAGTGCGGACAGGGGCAGAAACTATGGCTACACCTTC

d_gene: NA
v_gene: TRBV27
abundance: NA
j_gene: TRBJ1-2
CDR3aa: CASSPSQGLGYTF
CDR3nt: TGTGCCAGCAGCCCCTCGCAGGGGCTTGGCTACACCTTC

d_gene: TRBD2
v_gene: TRBV27
abundance: medium-sized
j_gene: TRBJ2-1
CDR3aa: CASRRGGGVNEQFF
CDR3nt: TGTGCCAGCAGGAGGGGCGGGGGGGTGAATGAGCAGTTCTTC

d_gene: TRBD1
v_gene: TRBV30
abundance: NA
j_gene: TRBJ1-2
CDR3aa: CAWRAGTATNYGYTF
CDR3nt: TGTGCCTGGAGGGCAGGGACAGCGACTAACTATGGCTACACCTTC

d_gene: NA
v_gene: TRBV7-2
abundance: NA
j_gene: TRBJ1-1
CDR3aa: CASSLDFRIDTEAFF
CDR3nt: TGTGCCAGCAGCTTAGACTTTCGTATAGACACTGAAGCTTTCTTT

d_gene: TRBD1
v_gene: TRBV27
abundance: NA
j_gene: TRBJ1-1
CDR3aa: CASSQLQGRRGMNTEAFF
CDR3nt: TGTGCCAGCAGTCAACTACAGGGGAGGAGGGGGATGAACACTGAAGCTTTCTTT

d_gene: TRBD1
v_gene: TRBV4-2
abundance: NA
j_gene: TRBJ1-3
CDR3aa: CASSQRDRAGNTIYF
CDR3nt: TGTGCCAGCAGCCAACGGGACAGGGCTGGAAACACCATATATTTT

d_gene: TRBD1
v_gene: TRBV2
abundance: NA
j_gene: TRBJ2-1
CDR3aa: CASQGRDRVYNEQFF
CDR3nt: TGTGCCAGCCAAGGGCGGGACAGGGTATACAATGAGCAGTTCTTC

d_gene: NA
v_gene: TRBV18
abundance: NA
j_gene: TRBJ2-1
CDR3aa: CASSPQGPPSYNEQFF
CDR3nt: TGTGCCAGCTCACCCCAGGGCCCACCCTCCTACAATGAGCAGTTCTTC

d_gene: NA
v_gene: TRBV6-8
abundance: NA
j_gene: TRBJ2-4
CDR3aa: CASTHQGLWAKNIQYF
CDR3nt: TGTGCCAGCACCCACCAGGGTCTGTGGGCCAAAAACATTCAGTACTTC

d_gene: TRBD1
v_gene: TRBV27
abundance: NA
j_gene: TRBJ1-3
CDR3aa: CASGRQGLGNTIYF
CDR3nt: TGTGCCAGCGGGAGACAGGGGCTTGGAAACACCATATATTTT

d_gene: NA
v_gene: TRBV4-3
abundance: NA
j_gene: TRBJ2-1
CDR3aa: CASSQHPLRQGSSYNEQFF
CDR3nt: TGCGCCAGCAGCCAGCACCCGCTTCGTCAGGGGAGCTCCTACAATGAGCAGTTCTTC

d_gene: NA
v_gene: TRBV29-1
abundance: NA
j_gene: TRBJ1-1
CDR3aa: CSVTGGTTEAFF
CDR3nt: TGCAGCGTTACCGGGGGAACCACTGAAGCTTTCTTT

d_gene: TRBD1
v_gene: TRBV29-1
abundance: NA
j_gene: TRBJ2-3
CDR3aa: CSGSGTGDRGDTQYF
CDR3nt: TGCAGCGGTTCCGGGACAGGGGATCGAGGAGATACGCAGTATTTT

d_gene: TRBD2
v_gene: TRBV5-6
abundance: NA
j_gene: TRBJ2-1
CDR3aa: CASSSPRLAGSPGNEQFF
CDR3nt: TGTGCCAGCAGCTCCCCTAGACTAGCGGGGAGCCCAGGCAATGAGCAGTTCTTC

d_gene: TRBD1
v_gene: TRBV7-8
abundance: NA
j_gene: TRBJ1-6
CDR3aa: CASSFSGTDNSPLHF
CDR3nt: TGTGCCAGCAGCTTCTCCGGGACAGATAATTCACCCCTCCACTTT

d_gene: TRBD2
v_gene: TRBV19
abundance: NA
j_gene: TRBJ2-1
CDR3aa: CASSKTSGGGPYNEQFF
CDR3nt: TGTGCCAGTAGTAAGACTAGCGGGGGGGGACCCTACAATGAGCAGTTCTTC

d_gene: TRBD1
v_gene: TRBV5-5
abundance: NA
j_gene: TRBJ2-7
CDR3aa: CASSLADRGFEQYF
CDR3nt: TGTGCCAGCAGCTTGGCGGACAGGGGTTTCGAGCAGTACTTC

d_gene: TRBD1
v_gene: TRBV2
abundance: NA
j_gene: TRBJ2-4
CDR3aa: CASSRDRIFVAKNIQYF
CDR3nt: TGTGCCAGCAGCCGGGACAGGATATTTGTAGCCAAAAACATTCAGTACTTC